This passage covers 27 T cell receptor beta chains from one sample sequenced in a study of T cell changes during pregnancy in multiple sclerosis. Measured with immunoSEQ multiplex PCR; TCRdb has only the in-frame clones, and not every one. This table has 55,000 to 80,000 clones, 93% appearing once. The sample here was CD8+ T cells from peripheral blood mononuclear cells, taken in the second trimester of pregnancy. The receptors shown here come from a female donor with multiple sclerosis, enrolled in a pregnancy study.

The rearrangement links TRBV7-6 to TRBJ2-1; 12 bases fit TRBD2. Germline lookup yields CDR1 SGHVS and CDR2 FNYEAQ. The CDR3 extends over 16 amino acids. The trim removed 4 bases at V and 2 bases at J, leaving 3 bases unmatched. CDR3 nucleotides: TGTGCCAGCAGCTCTAGCGGGAGGGCCCCCTACAATGAGCAGTTCTTC. This encodes CASSSSGRAPYNEQFF.

The V gene is TRBV19, the J gene TRBJ2-7, with 9 bases lining up with TRBD2. V shed 6 bases, J shed 2 bases, and the junction held 8 bases outside the gene matches. Germline V gene lookup returns CDR1 LNHDA and CDR2 SQIVND (reference sequence). CDR3 length equals 15 residues. The CDR3 DNA is TGTGCCAGTAGCTATGGGACTAGCTGGGCCTACGAGCAGTACTTC. It specifies CASSYGTSWAYEQYF. The variable domain in full, with the rest retrieved from reference TRBV19 and TRBJ2-7, is DGGITQSPKYLFRKEGQNVTLSCEQNLNHDAMYWYRQDPGQGLRLIYYSQIVNDFQKGDIAEGYSVSREKKESFPLTVTSAQKNPTAFYLCASSYGTSWAYEQYFGPGTRLTVT.

The chain joins TRBV27 to TRBJ2-3; D unresolved. Germline CDR1 MNHEY, CDR2 SMNVEV (reference sequence). Trimming shortened V by 2 bases and J by 4 bases, and 13 bases separated the two germline ends. The CDR3 runs to 15 residues. CDR3 region: CASSLAAARSDTQYF. In nucleotides, the CDR3 is TGTGCCAGCAGTTTAGCGGCCGCTCGATCAGATACGCAGTATTTT.

The J gene is TRBJ2-7, the V gene TRBV15, with 9 bases that match TRBD1. The germline V gene has CDR1 LNHNV and CDR2 YYDKDF (reference sequence). J gave up 6 bases and V 0 bases, and 3 bases lay outside the gene matches. The CDR3 consists of 14 residues. The CDR3 here is CATSRERTGVEQYF. In DNA, the CDR3 is TGTGCCACCAGCAGAGAAAGGACAGGGGTCGAGCAGTACTTC.

In its sample, this clone was seen once. Here the CDR3 reads CASSSPRGETDTQYF. CDR3 nucleotides: TGTGCCAGCAGCTCGCCTCGTGGGGAGACAGATACGCAGTATTTT. This chain connects TRBV5-4 to TRBJ2-3; possibly TRBD2 for D (5 bases). Trimming shortened V by 3 bases and J by 3 bases, and 14 bases separated the two germline ends. Germline CDR1 reads SGHNT; CDR2 reads YYREEE (reference sequence). The CDR3 has 15 amino acids.

This clone was picked up one time. The V gene is TRBV27, the J gene TRBJ1-5, with 7 bases that match TRBD1. J lost 7 bases, V lost 5 bases, and 5 bases had no gene match. The CDR3 covers 13 residues. Per germline, CDR1 MNHEY and CDR2 SMNVEV (reference sequence). CDR3 sequence (DNA): TGTGCCAGCAGTCTCAAACAGGGGCAGCCCCAGCATTTT. Amino acid sequence: CASSLKQGQPQHF.

CDR3 DNA sequence: TGTGCCAGCAGCTTAGATCAGGGGTGGGAGCAGTACTTC. Its translation is CASSLDQGWEQYF. The gene calls are TRBV11-2 and TRBJ2-7; TRBD1 is a possible D gene (6 bases). CDR3 length: 13 amino acids. The germline gives CDR1 SGHAT, CDR2 FQNNGV. V lost 0 bases, J lost 7 bases, and 10 bases lay in between. Full variable domain (outside the CDR3, taken from reference TRBV11-2 and TRBJ2-7): EAGVAQSPRYKIIEKRQSVAFWCNPISGHATLYWYQQILGQGPKLLIQFQNNGVVDDSQLPKDRFSAERLKGVDSTLKIQPAKLEDSAVYLCASSLDQGWEQYFGPGTRLTVT.

The count of this clone is one. The chain links TRBV6-1 to TRBJ1-3; a possible D gene is TRBD1 (5 bases). The CDR3 spans 19 residues. CDR1 is MNHNS and CDR2 is SASEGT in the germline V gene. Trimming shortened V by 1 base and J by 0 bases, and 19 bases separated the two germline ends. The CDR3 sequence: CASSEVISRTIRSGNTIYF. The CDR3 DNA sequence: TGTGCCAGCAGTGAAGTGATAAGTCGGACAATTCGCTCTGGAAACACCATATATTTT.

The gene calls are TRBV6-1 and TRBJ2-3, with a tentative D call TRBD1 (5 bases). V was clipped by 0 bases and J by 3 bases, with 10 bases between them. This CDR3 contains 15 residues. The germline gives CDR1 MNHNS, CDR2 SASEGT. CDR3 sequence (DNA): TGTGCCAGCAGTGAAGCGCTTCAGGGTACAGATACGCAGTATTTT. Translation: CASSEALQGTDTQYF.

This clone was seen a single time. This rearrangement joins TRBV29-1 to TRBJ2-1, with TRBD1 matching 7 bases. Germline V lookup: CDR1 SQVTM, CDR2 ANQGSEA. The CDR3 extends over 13 amino acids. V was clipped by 7 bases and J by 13 bases; unmatched bases: 16. CDR3 bases: TGCAGCGCCTGGGGTGGGACAGAAATAATTCAGTTCTTC. Translating it yields CSAWGGTEIIQFF.

The CDR3 bases are TGTGCCAGCAGGGAGGACTTAGCGGGGATGAACATTCAGTACTTC. Translation gives CASREDLAGMNIQYF. The chain recombines TRBV6-1 with TRBJ2-4; 8 bases agree with TRBD2. Germline V gene sequence: CDR1 MNHNS, CDR2 SASEGT. This CDR3 has 15 amino acids. V lost 6 bases and J lost 7; bases outside the gene matches: 11.

This rearrangement joins TRBV7-9 to TRBJ2-7; maybe TRBD2 (5 bases). The germline gives CDR1 SEHNR, CDR2 FQNEAQ (reference sequence). V was cut by 3 bases and J by 11 bases, with 14 bases left in between. The CDR3 extends over 12 amino acids. The CDR3 loop is CASSFRGGEEYF. The CDR3 nucleotides are TGTGCCAGCAGCTTTAGAGGAGGAGAGGAGTACTTC.

This clone was seen just once. The CDR3 is CASSPDRGRHTEAFF. CDR3 sequence (DNA): TGTGCCAGCAGCCCAGACCGGGGTAGGCACACTGAAGCTTTCTTT. The rearrangement joins TRBV13 to TRBJ1-1; D is ambiguous. V gave up 5 bases and J gave up 3 bases, with 16 bases separating them. CDR3 length: 15 amino acids. CDR1 and CDR2 (germline): PRHDT, FYEKMQ (reference sequence).

To note about this clone: This specimen includes other DNA sequences encoding the same CDR3. The chain joins TRBV5-5 to TRBJ2-5; a possible D gene is TRBD1 (6 bases). From germline, CDR1 is SGHKS and CDR2 YYEKEE (reference sequence). This CDR3 comprises 17 residues. V was pared by 3 bases and J by 0 bases, with 18 bases between. CDR3 bases: TGTGCCAGCAGCTCTCAGGCGGTGGGACATAACCAAGAGACCCAGTACTTC. It encodes CASSSQAVGHNQETQYF.

The V call is TRBV2, the J call TRBJ2-1; 12 nucleotides agree with TRBD2. The CDR3 length is 17 residues. Trimming cost V 5 bases and J 1 base; bases outside gene matches: 6. Per the germline V gene, CDR1 is SNHLY and CDR2 is FYNNEI. The CDR3 here is CASSPGLAGLSYNEQFF. DNA of the CDR3: TGTGCCAGCAGTCCCGGACTAGCGGGACTGTCCTACAATGAGCAGTTCTTC.

This rearrangement joins TRBV19 to TRBJ2-7; D not resolved. V lost 5 bases and J 5 bases, leaving 13 bases between the germline ends. Germline CDR1 reads LNHDA; CDR2 reads SQIVND (reference sequence). CDR3 length equals 13 residues. The CDR3 DNA follows: TGTGCCAGTAGTCCTCCAATAAGCAACGAGCAGTACTTC. This codes for CASSPPISNEQYF. The complete variable domain, with remaining parts taken from reference TRBV19 and TRBJ2-7, reads DGGITQSPKYLFRKEGQNVTLSCEQNLNHDAMYWYRQDPGQGLRLIYYSQIVNDFQKGDIAEGYSVSREKKESFPLTVTSAQKNPTAFYLCASSPPISNEQYFGPGTRLTVT.

The chain is built from TRBV19 and TRBJ2-1; 12 bases are a match to TRBD2. V was clipped by 4 bases and J by 5 bases; unmatched bases: 3. This CDR3 has 15 residues. The germline gives CDR1 LNHDA, CDR2 SQIVND (reference sequence). CDR3 DNA: TGTGCCAGTAGTAGGGGACTAGCGGGTCACAATGAGCAGTTCTTC. It specifies CASSRGLAGHNEQFF. The variable domain in full, completed from reference TRBV19 and TRBJ2-1, reads DGGITQSPKYLFRKEGQNVTLSCEQNLNHDAMYWYRQDPGQGLRLIYYSQIVNDFQKGDIAEGYSVSREKKESFPLTVTSAQKNPTAFYLCASSRGLAGHNEQFFGPGTRLTVL.

In this sample, this clone is medium-sized (0.01 to 0.1%). V is TRBV7-9 and J is TRBJ2-2, with 10 bases identical to TRBD1. Germline V gives CDR1 SEHNR, CDR2 FQNEAQ (reference sequence). After removal of 7 bases from V and 7 bases from J, the junction contained 9 bases not matched to a gene. The CDR3 consists of 15 residues. In DNA form, the CDR3 reads TGTGCCAGCATCCAGATGACAGGGGGCATCGGGGAGCTGTTTTTT. It encodes CASIQMTGGIGELFF.

The CDR3 protein is CASSLEGVEAFF. The CDR3 coding sequence is TGCGCCAGCAGCTTGGAAGGGGTCGAAGCTTTCTTT. This chain connects TRBV5-1 to TRBJ1-1; a possible D gene is TRBD1 (5 bases). The germline CDR1 and CDR2 sequences are SGHRS and YFSETQ. Trimming took off 0 bases at V and 8 bases at J, with 8 bases between the two ends. The CDR3 loop spans 12 amino acids.

The V and J genes are TRBV19 and TRBJ1-2, with TRBD1 as a possible D gene (6 bases). The CDR3 is 18 residues long. CDR1 LNHDA and CDR2 SQIVND come from the germline V gene (reference sequence). The V gene lost 6 bases and the J gene lost 2 bases, with 25 bases spanning the gap. CDR3: CASRGALVAGESNYGYTF. The DNA of the CDR3 is TGTGCCAGTAGGGGGGCCCTGGTGGCAGGGGAATCGAACTATGGCTACACCTTC.

The CDR3 sequence is CASRYRDMNTEAFF. The DNA of the CDR3 is TGTGCCAGCCGCTACAGGGATATGAACACTGAAGCTTTCTTT. The chain employs TRBV13 and TRBJ1-1; possible D gene TRBD1, 6 bases. In germline, CDR1 is PRHDT, CDR2 FYEKMQ (reference sequence). Trimming shortened V by 8 bases and J by 0 bases, and 13 bases separated the two germline ends. CDR3 length: 14 residues.

The chain couples TRBV19 to TRBJ1-4, with a weak D call TRBD1 (5 bases). The CDR3 consists of 19 residues. Trimming cost V 5 bases and J 3 bases, with 25 bases left between them. Germline CDR1 reads LNHDA; CDR2 reads SQIVND (reference sequence). The CDR3: CASSSLLGHGHLSNEKLFF. The DNA of the CDR3 is TGTGCCAGTAGTTCCCTCTTAGGACACGGGCATCTTTCTAATGAAAAACTGTTTTTT.

The V call is TRBV6-5, the J call TRBJ2-5; 8 positions match TRBD2. V dropped 4 bases and J dropped 2; count of bases not matched to a gene: 6. The CDR3 is made up of 15 amino acids. Germline CDR1 and CDR2: MNHEY and SVGAGI. The CDR3 coding sequence is TGTGCCAGCAGTTCGGGGACTAGTCCTCAAGAGACCCAGTACTTC. Amino acid sequence: CASSSGTSPQETQYF.

This rearrangement joins TRBV29-1 to TRBJ1-1, with no clear D. Deletions cut 4 bases from V and 4 bases from J, with 16 bases between. This CDR3 is built from 14 residues. From germline, CDR1 is SQVTM and CDR2 ANQGSEA. CDR3 loop: CSVAPAGQFTEAFF. The CDR3 DNA sequence: TGCAGCGTTGCCCCCGCAGGTCAGTTCACTGAAGCTTTCTTT.

The chain has TRBV2 and TRBJ2-7; TRBD1 matches 8 bases. The CDR3 length is 12 residues. Germline values: CDR1 SNHLY, CDR2 FYNNEI. Trimming removed 6 bases from V and 4 bases from J; junction bases left unmatched: 2. CDR3 sequence: CASRQGAYEQYF. For the CDR3, the DNA is TGTGCCAGCAGGCAGGGGGCGTACGAGCAGTACTTC.

The table lists this clone with a count of one. V usage is TRBV10-3 and J usage is TRBJ1-2, with D unresolved. Trimming shortened V by 10 bases and J by 0 bases, and 12 bases separated the two germline ends. Per germline, CDR1 ENHRY and CDR2 SYGVKD. CDR3 size: 13 residues. In DNA, the CDR3 is TGTGCCAGCCAACACCAAGCTAACTATGGCTACACCTTC. Protein sequence: CASQHQANYGYTF.

The rearrangement joins TRBV2 to TRBJ2-1, with 7 nucleotides matching TRBD2. With 7 bases clipped from V and 3 bases from J, the junction kept 15 bases outside the gene matches. Per germline, CDR1 SNHLY and CDR2 FYNNEI. The CDR3 is 17 residues long. CDR3 nucleotides: TGTGCCAGCACCGACCCCGGGGGGAGGGCCTTCTACAATGAGCAGTTCTTC. It codes for CASTDPGGRAFYNEQFF.